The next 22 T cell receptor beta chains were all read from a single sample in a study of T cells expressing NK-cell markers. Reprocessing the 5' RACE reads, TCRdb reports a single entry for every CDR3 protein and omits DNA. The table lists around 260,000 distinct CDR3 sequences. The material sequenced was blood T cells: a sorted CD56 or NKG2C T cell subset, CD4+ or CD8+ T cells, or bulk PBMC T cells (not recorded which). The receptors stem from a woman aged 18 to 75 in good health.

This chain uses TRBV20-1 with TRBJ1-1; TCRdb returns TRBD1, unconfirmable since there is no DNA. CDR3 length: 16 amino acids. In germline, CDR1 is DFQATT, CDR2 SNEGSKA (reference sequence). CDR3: CSAPGQTTTRNTEAFF.

The CDR3 spells CASSYIIGGLATEAFF. This chain links TRBV12-3 or TRBV12-4 with TRBJ1-1; TCRdb returns TRBD1, unconfirmable since there is no DNA. This CDR3 contains 16 residues.

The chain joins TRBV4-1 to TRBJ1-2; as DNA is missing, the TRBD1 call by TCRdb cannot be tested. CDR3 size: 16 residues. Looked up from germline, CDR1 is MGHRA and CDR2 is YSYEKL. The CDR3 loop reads CASSQVLGQGSYGYTF.

The CDR3 protein is CASSYDSGTATIHSNQPQHF. The gene calls are TRBV6-2 or TRBV6-3 and TRBJ1-5; TCRdb picks TRBD1, but there is no DNA to check that call. Germline V gene data show CDR1 as MNHEY and CDR2 as SVGEGT. The CDR3 covers 20 residues.

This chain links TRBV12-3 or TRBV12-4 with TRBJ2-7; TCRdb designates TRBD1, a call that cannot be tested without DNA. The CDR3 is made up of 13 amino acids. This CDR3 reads CASSLDGAGEQYF.

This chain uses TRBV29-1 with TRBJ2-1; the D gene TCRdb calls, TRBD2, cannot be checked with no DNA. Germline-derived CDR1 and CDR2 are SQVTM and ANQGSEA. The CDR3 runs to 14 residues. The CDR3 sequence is CSVLLAGGGNEQFF.

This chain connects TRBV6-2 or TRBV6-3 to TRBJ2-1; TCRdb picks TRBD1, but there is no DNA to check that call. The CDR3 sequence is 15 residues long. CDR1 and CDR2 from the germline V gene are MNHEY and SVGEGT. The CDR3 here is CARNSTDRPNNEQFF.

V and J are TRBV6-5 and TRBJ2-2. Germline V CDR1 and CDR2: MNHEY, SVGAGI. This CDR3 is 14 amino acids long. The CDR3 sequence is CASSYSRDTGELFF.

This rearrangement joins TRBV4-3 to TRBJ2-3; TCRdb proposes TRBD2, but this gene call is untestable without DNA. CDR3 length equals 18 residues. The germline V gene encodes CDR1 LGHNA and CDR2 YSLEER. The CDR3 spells CASSQDATSGGARHTQYF.

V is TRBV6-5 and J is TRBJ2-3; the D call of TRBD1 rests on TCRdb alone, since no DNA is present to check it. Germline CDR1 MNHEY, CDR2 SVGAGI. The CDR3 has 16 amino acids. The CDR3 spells CASSYAKLSGGDTQYF.

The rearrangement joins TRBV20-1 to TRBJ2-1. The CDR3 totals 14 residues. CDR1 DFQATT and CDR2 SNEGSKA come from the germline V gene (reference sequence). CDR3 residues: CSAIGGSPYNEQFF.

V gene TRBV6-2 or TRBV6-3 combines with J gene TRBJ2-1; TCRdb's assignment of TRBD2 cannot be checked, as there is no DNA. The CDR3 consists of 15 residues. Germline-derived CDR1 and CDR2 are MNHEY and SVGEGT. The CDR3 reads CASSRPANSRNEQFF.

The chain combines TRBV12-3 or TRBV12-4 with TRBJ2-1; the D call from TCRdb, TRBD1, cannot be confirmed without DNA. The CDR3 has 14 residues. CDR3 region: CASRPGQFYNEQFF.

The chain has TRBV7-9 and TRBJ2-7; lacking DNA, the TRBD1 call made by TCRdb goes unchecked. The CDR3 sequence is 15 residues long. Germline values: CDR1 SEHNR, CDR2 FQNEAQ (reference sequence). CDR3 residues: CASSPREFGTYEQYF.

The CDR3 loop is CASSLVRGTAISYEQYF. The chain links TRBV7-2 to TRBJ2-7; TCRdb's D call of TRBD1 is untestable without DNA. CDR1 and CDR2 (germline): SGHTA, FQGNSA. The length of the CDR3 is 17 residues.

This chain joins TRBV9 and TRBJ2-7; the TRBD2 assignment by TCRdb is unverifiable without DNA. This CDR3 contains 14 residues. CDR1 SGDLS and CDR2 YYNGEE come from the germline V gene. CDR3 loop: CASNLAGLLYEQYF.

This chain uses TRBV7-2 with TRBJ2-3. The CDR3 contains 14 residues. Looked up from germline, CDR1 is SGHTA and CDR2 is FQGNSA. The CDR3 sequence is CASSLAGTTDTQYF.

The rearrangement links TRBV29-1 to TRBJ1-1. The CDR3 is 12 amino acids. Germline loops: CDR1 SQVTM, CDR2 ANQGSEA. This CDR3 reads CSVERGSTEAFF.

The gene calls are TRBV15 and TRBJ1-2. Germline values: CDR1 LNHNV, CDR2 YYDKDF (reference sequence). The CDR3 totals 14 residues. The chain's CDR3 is CATSANQANYGYTF.

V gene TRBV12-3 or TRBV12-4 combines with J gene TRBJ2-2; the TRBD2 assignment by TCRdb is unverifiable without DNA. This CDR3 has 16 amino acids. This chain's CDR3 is CASSPLAGGPTGELFF.

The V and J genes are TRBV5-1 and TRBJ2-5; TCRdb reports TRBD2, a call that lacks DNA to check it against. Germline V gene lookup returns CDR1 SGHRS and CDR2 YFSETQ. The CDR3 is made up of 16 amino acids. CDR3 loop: CASSSYSAGASETQYF.

CDR3 sequence reads: CSARVPGIIEKLFF. V and J are TRBV20-1 and TRBJ1-4; TCRdb's D gene call, TRBD1, goes unchecked for lack of DNA. Germline values: CDR1 DFQATT, CDR2 SNEGSKA (reference sequence). The CDR3 has 14 residues.